Below are 20 T cell receptor beta chains sequenced from a single sample in a study of cytomegalovirus exposure and HLA in healthy donors. Vbeta (60) and Jbeta (13) primers were used in the PCR. Produced via immunoSEQ multiplex PCR; TCRdb's table is partial and in-frame only. This table holds about 41,000 clones, over 70% found once. The sequenced material came from PBMCs. The source of these receptors is a man aged 45-65 years in good health and CMV-seronegative.

The DNA of the CDR3 is TGTGCCAGCAGTTTATCTCATAGGCCGGGATCCTCATACTCCTACGAGCAGTACTTC. This sequence encodes CASSLSHRPGSSYSYEQYF. The chain links TRBV27 to TRBJ2-5; D may be TRBD2 (5 bases). Matching the DNA end better, TRBJ2-7 makes the J call doubtful. Germline V gene lookup returns CDR1 MNHEY and CDR2 SMNVEV (reference sequence). The CDR3 totals 19 residues.

The gene calls are TRBV27 and TRBJ1-2; D remains ambiguous. The CDR3 is 14 residues long. Germline CDR1 and CDR2: MNHEY and SMNVEV (reference sequence). V gave up 3 bases and J gave up 2 bases, with 10 bases separating them. The CDR3 is CASSFFAGNYGYTF. The CDR3 region has the DNA TGTGCCAGCAGTTTCTTCGCGGGGAACTATGGCTACACCTTC.

The chain recombines TRBV18 with TRBJ2-1; 11 nucleotides align to TRBD2. Germline values: CDR1 KGHSH, CDR2 LQKENI. The CDR3 runs to 14 residues. Germline trimming cut 6 bases from V and 9 bases from J; bases unmatched to any gene: 7. The CDR3: CASSQGTSGIEQFF. The CDR3, as DNA: TGTGCCAGCTCTCAAGGGACTAGCGGCATTGAGCAGTTCTTC.

V and J are TRBV19 and TRBJ2-1, with 8 bases lining up with TRBD2. CDR3 size: 14 residues. The junction had 7 bases not matched to a gene; V was cut back by 3 bases and J by 9 bases. CDR1 is LNHDA, CDR2 SQIVND, per germline (reference sequence). CDR3 sequence (DNA): TGTGCCAGTAGTATCGGCCAGGCGGGAGGTGAGCAGTTCTTC. Protein: CASSIGQAGGEQFF.

This clone was observed a single time. The V call is TRBV30, the J call TRBJ1-2, with D possibly TRBD1 on 5 matching bases. Between the trimmed V and J ends, which lost 1 base and 7 bases, there was a span of 19 bases. Germline assignment: CDR1 GTSNPN and CDR2 SVGIG (reference sequence). CDR3 size: 15 residues. As DNA, the CDR3 is TGTGCCTGGAGTGAAGTTACAGCGTCGGGGGGTGGCTACACCTTC. Amino acids: CAWSEVTASGGGYTF.

The table lists this clone with a count of one. The chain couples TRBV11-2 to TRBJ1-3; no clear D. This CDR3 has 15 amino acids. Germline V lookup: CDR1 SGHAT, CDR2 FQNNGV. The V gene lost 3 bases and the J gene lost 3 bases, with 12 bases spanning the gap. The CDR3, as DNA: TGTGCCAGCAGCTTCACCCCCCCGAGTGGAAACACCATATATTTT. Protein product: CASSFTPPSGNTIYF.

This chain uses TRBV4-2 with TRBJ2-5, with TRBD2 matching 9 bases. The CDR3 extends over 13 amino acids. The V gene end was trimmed by 4 bases and the J gene end by 3 bases; junction bases not matched to a gene: 0. Per germline, CDR1 LGHNA and CDR2 YNFKEQ. In DNA, the CDR3 is TGTGCCAGCAGCCGCGGGGGGGAAGAGACCCAGTACTTC. Translated: CASSRGGEETQYF.

The chain uses TRBV28 and TRBJ1-1; 7 positions agree with TRBD1. The CDR3 extends over 14 amino acids. In germline, CDR1 is MDHEN, CDR2 SYDVKM. V shed 4 bases and J 1 base; nucleotides not matched to a gene: 3. CDR3: CASSSGQPNTEAFF. The DNA of the CDR3 is TGTGCCAGCAGTTCGGGACAGCCGAACACTGAAGCTTTCTTT.

This clone has only one observation. The V and J genes are TRBV27 and TRBJ1-5, with D possibly matching TRBD1 (6 bases). The V gene lost 6 bases and the J gene lost 3 bases, with 18 bases spanning the gap. CDR3 length equals 16 residues. CDR1 and CDR2 from the germline V gene are MNHEY and SMNVEV (reference sequence). CDR3 amino acids: CASRAGALQFNQPQHF. In DNA, the CDR3 is TGTGCCAGCAGGGCAGGGGCTCTTCAATTCAATCAGCCCCAGCATTTT.

The genes are TRBV6-5 and TRBJ1-2; D is undetermined. CDR1 is MNHEY and CDR2 is SVGAGI in the germline V gene. Trimming cost V 0 bases and J 4 bases, with 6 bases left between them. This CDR3 spans 13 amino acids. Here the CDR3 reads CASSYSEFYGYTF. The CDR3 DNA reads as TGTGCCAGCAGTTACTCGGAGTTCTATGGCTACACCTTC.

The genes are TRBV29-1 and TRBJ2-5; TRBD2 agrees at 11 bases. The J call may be in error: the DNA end matches TRBJ2-7 better. Germline V lookup: CDR1 SQVTM, CDR2 ANQGSEA. This CDR3 has 16 amino acids. The DNA for the CDR3 is TGCAGCGTTTTGGCCGGGTCTAGCGGGAGGTTCTACGAGCAGTACTTC. Translated: CSVLAGSSGRFYEQYF.

V usage is TRBV4-3 and J usage is TRBJ1-4; unclear D gene. The germline V and J ends were trimmed by 1 base and 7 bases, with 16 bases remaining between them. CDR1 is LGHNA and CDR2 is YSLEER in the germline V gene. The CDR3 loop spans 16 amino acids. CDR3 region: CASSQVGRQSGEKLFF. Here the CDR3 DNA reads TGCGCCAGCAGCCAAGTAGGACGCCAGAGCGGTGAAAAACTGTTTTTT.

The chain uses TRBV6-6 and TRBJ2-3; 9 nucleotides line up with TRBD1. V was clipped by 6 bases and J by 1 base; unmatched bases: 5. CDR1 is MNHNY and CDR2 is SVGAGI in the germline V gene (reference sequence). This CDR3 is 15 amino acids long. In DNA form, the CDR3 reads TGTGCCAGCAGCCGCCGGGACAGGGGCACAGATACGCAGTATTTT. It translates to CASSRRDRGTDTQYF.

V and J are TRBV30 and TRBJ1-1; 8 bases line up with TRBD1. Trimming cost V 0 bases and J 1 base; bases outside gene matches: 1. The germline gives CDR1 GTSNPN, CDR2 SVGIG (reference sequence). The CDR3 totals 14 residues. CDR3 protein: CAWSVDRGNTEAFF. DNA for the CDR3: TGTGCCTGGAGTGTAGACAGGGGGAACACTGAAGCTTTCTTT.

This chain uses TRBV28 with TRBJ2-7, with D perhaps matching TRBD1 (6 bases). Trimming removed 2 bases from V and 8 bases from J, with 10 bases in between. The CDR3 has 12 residues. Germline V gives CDR1 MDHEN, CDR2 SYDVKM. The chain's CDR3 is CASSLDQGQQYF. In DNA form, the CDR3 reads TGTGCCAGCAGTTTAGACCAGGGGCAGCAGTACTTC.

This clone was observed a handful of times. The chain couples TRBV2 to TRBJ2-7; possibly TRBD1 for D (6 bases). The length of the CDR3 is 13 residues. The germline V gene has CDR1 SNHLY and CDR2 FYNNEI. Trimming cost V 3 bases and J 5 bases, with 11 bases left between them. The CDR3 DNA reads as TGTGCCAGCAGTGACTACAGGGTGGACGAGCAGTACTTC. It is translated as CASSDYRVDEQYF.

V gene TRBV5-5 combines with J gene TRBJ2-7; no reliable D call. The V end lost 0 bases, the J end lost 3 bases, and 13 bases lay between the germline ends. The CDR3 runs to 15 residues. Germline values: CDR1 SGHKS, CDR2 YYEKEE (reference sequence). Written as DNA, the CDR3 is TGTGCCAGCAGCTTGGCCACAAGTACGATCTACGAGCAGTACTTC. Translating it yields CASSLATSTIYEQYF.

J is TRBJ2-7 and V is TRBV28; the D gene is possibly TRBD1 (6 bases). V was clipped by 9 bases and J by 2 bases, with 8 bases between them. The CDR3 is 11 residues long. Germline assignment: CDR1 MDHEN and CDR2 SYDVKM. The DNA for the CDR3 is TGTGCCAGTGGGACAACCTACGAGCAGTACTTC. Its protein product is CASGTTYEQYF.

The J gene is TRBJ2-7, the V gene TRBV19, with 9 bases matching TRBD1. CDR1 is LNHDA, CDR2 SQIVND, per germline (reference sequence). V was pared by 3 bases and J by 2 bases, with 2 bases of the junction left unmatched. The CDR3 runs to 14 residues. The CDR3 DNA is TGTGCCAGTAGTATTGGGACAGGGACCTACGAGCAGTACTTC. Protein product: CASSIGTGTYEQYF.

The chain couples TRBV7-6 to TRBJ2-6, with 7 bases aligning to TRBD1. V lost 0 bases, J lost 3 bases, and 5 bases stayed unmatched. Germline V lookup: CDR1 SGHVS, CDR2 FNYEAQ. The CDR3 totals 17 residues. The CDR3 nucleotides read TGTGCCAGCAGCTTAGCCCCGACAGGGTTTGGGGCCAACGTCCTGACTTTC. It yields the protein CASSLAPTGFGANVLTF.